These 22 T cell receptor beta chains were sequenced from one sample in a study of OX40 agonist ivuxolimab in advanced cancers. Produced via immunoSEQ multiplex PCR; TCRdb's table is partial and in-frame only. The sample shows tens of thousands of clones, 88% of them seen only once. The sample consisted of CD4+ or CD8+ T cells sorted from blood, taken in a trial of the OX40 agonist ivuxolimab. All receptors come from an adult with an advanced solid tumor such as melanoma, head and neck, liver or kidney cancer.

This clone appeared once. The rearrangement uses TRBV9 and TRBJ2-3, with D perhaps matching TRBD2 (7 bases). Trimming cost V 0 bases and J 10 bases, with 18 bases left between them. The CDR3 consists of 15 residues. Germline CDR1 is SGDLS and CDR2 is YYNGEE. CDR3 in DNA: TGTGCCAGCAGCGTAGGGTGGGGGGGCCCCGGCTCGCAGTATTTT. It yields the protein CASSVGWGGPGSQYF.

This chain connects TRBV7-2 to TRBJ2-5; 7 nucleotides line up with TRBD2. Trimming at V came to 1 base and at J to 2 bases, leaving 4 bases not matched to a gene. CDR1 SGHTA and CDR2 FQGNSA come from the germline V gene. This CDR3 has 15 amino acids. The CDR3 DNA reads TGTGCCAGCAGCTTAGATCGGGGGGATCAAGAGACCCAGTACTTC. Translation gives CASSLDRGDQETQYF. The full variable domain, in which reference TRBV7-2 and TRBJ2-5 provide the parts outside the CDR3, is GAGVSQSPSNKVTEKGKDVELRCDPISGHTALYWYRQSLGQGLEFLIYFQGNSAPDKSGLPSDRFSAERTGGSVSTLTIQRTQQEDSAVYLCASSLDRGDQETQYFGPGTRLLVL.

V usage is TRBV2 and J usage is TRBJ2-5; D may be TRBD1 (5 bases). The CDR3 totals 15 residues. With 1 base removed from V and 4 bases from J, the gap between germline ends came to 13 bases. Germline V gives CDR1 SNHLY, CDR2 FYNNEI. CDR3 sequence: CASSEGAARVETQYF. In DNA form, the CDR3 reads TGTGCCAGCAGTGAAGGGGCCGCCAGGGTAGAGACCCAGTACTTC.

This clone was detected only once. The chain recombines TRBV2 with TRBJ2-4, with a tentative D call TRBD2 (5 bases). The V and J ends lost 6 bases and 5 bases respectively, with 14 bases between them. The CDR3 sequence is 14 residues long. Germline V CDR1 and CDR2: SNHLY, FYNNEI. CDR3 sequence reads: CASRVSAGENIQYF. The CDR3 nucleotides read TGTGCCAGCAGGGTTTCCGCCGGGGAAAACATTCAGTACTTC.

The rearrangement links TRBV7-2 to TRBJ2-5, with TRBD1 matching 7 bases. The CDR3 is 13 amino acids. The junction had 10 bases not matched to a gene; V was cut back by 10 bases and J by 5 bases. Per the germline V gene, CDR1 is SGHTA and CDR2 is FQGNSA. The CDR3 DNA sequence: TGTGCCACTATCCGAACAGGGGTGGAGACCCAGTACTTC. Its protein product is CATIRTGVETQYF. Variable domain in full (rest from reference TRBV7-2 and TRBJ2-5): GAGVSQSPSNKVTEKGKDVELRCDPISGHTALYWYRQSLGQGLEFLIYFQGNSAPDKSGLPSDRFSAERTGGSVSTLTIQRTQQEDSAVYLCATIRTGVETQYFGPGTRLLVL.

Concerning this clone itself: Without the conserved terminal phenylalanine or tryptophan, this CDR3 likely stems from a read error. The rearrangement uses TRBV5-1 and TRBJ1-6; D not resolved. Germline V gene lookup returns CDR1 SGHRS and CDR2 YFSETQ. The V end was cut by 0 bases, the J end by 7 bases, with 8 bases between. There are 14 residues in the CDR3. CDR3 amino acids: CASSLGWENSPLHL. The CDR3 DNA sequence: TGCGCCAGCAGCTTGGGATGGGAAAATTCACCCCTCCACCTT.

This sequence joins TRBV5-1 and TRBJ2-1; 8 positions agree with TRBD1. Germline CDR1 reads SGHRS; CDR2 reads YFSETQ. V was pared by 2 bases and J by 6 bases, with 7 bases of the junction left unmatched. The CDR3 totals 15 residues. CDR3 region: CASSLLGQAINEQFF. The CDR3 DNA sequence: TGCGCCAGCAGCTTACTGGGACAGGCAATCAATGAGCAGTTCTTC.

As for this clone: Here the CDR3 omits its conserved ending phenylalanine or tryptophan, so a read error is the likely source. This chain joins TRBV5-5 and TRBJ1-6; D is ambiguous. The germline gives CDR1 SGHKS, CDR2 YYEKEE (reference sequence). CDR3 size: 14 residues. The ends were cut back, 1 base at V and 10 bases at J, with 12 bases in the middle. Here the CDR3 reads CASSLTRGRSPLHL. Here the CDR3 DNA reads TGTGCCAGCAGCTTGACGCGCGGTCGGTCACCCCTCCACCTT.

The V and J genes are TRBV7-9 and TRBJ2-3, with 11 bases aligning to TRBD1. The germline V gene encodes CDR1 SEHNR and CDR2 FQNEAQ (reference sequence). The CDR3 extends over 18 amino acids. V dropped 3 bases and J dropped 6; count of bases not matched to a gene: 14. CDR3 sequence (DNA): TGTGCCAGCAGCTTGACCGGCGGGACAGGGGGAATGTGGGATACGCAGTATTTT. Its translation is CASSLTGGTGGMWDTQYF.

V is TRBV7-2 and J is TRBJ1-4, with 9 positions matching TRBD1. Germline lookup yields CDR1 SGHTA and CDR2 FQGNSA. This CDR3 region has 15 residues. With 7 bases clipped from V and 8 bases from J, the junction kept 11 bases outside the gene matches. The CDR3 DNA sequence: TGTGCCAGCAACCCTACCGGGACAGGGAGGGAAAAACTGTTTTTT. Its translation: CASNPTGTGREKLFF.

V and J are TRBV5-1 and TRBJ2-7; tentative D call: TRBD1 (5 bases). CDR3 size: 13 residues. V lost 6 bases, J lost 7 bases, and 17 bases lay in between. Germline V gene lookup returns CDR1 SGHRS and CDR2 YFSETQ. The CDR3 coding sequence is TGCGCCAGCAACGAGACCCCCGGACATGAGCAGTACTTC. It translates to CASNETPGHEQYF.

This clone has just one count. CDR3 loop: CASSRSAGDNYGYTF. The CDR3 coding sequence is TGCGCCAGCAGCCGATCGGCAGGGGATAACTATGGCTACACCTTC. The chain joins TRBV5-1 to TRBJ1-2, with a possible D match to TRBD1 (6 bases). V was pared by 4 bases and J by 1 base, with 14 bases between. The CDR3 sequence is 15 residues long. Germline CDR1 and CDR2: SGHRS and YFSETQ.

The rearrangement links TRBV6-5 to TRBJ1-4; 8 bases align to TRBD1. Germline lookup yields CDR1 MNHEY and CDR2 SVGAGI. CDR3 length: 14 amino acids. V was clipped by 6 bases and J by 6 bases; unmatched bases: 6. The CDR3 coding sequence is TGTGCCAGCAGACCTCCAGGGGGCGATGAAAAACTGTTTTTT. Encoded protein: CASRPPGGDEKLFF.

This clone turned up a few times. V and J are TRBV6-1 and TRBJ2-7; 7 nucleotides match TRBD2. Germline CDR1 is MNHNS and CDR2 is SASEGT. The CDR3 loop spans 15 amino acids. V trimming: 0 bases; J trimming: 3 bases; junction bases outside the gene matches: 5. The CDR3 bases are TGTGCCAGCAGTGAAGCGGGTGGGGGGGTCTACGAGCAGTACTTC. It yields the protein CASSEAGGGVYEQYF.

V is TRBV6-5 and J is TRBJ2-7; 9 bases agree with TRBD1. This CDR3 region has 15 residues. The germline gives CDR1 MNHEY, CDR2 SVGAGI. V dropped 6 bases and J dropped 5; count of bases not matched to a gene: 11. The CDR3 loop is CASSPPSGTGNEQYF. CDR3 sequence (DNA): TGTGCCAGCAGCCCCCCCTCGGGGACAGGGAACGAGCAGTACTTC.

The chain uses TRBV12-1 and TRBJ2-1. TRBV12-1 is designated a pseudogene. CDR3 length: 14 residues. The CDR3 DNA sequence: TGTGCCACCCAAGACCGCTGGTCGTATGGAGAGCAGTTCTTC. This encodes CATQDRWSYGEQFF.

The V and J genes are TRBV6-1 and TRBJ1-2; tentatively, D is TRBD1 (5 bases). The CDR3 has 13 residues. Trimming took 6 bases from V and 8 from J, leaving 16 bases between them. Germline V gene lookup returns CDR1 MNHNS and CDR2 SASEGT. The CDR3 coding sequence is TGTGCCAGCAGGCGCTCCCGGCGGGACGGCTACACCTTC. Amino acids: CASRRSRRDGYTF.

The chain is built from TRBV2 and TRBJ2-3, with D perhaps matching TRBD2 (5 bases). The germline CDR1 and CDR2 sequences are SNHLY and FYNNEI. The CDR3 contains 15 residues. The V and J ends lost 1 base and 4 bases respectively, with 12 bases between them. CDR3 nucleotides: TGTGCCAGCAGTGAAGATGGAGGCCCGGCAGATACGCAGTATTTT. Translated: CASSEDGGPADTQYF.

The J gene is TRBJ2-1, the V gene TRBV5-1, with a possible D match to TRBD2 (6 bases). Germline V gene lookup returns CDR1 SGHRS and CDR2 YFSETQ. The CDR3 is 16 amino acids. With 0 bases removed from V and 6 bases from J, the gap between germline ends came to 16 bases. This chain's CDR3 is CASSLDGGMGGNEQFF. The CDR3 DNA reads TGCGCCAGCAGCTTGGACGGGGGAATGGGCGGCAATGAGCAGTTCTTC.

The CDR3 DNA sequence: TGTGCCAGTAGGAGCTGGAGCTCTGGAAACACCATATATTTT. Translated, it gives CASRSWSSGNTIYF. The rearrangement links TRBV19 to TRBJ1-3, with D unclear. V was pared by 6 bases and J by 0 bases, with 9 bases between. CDR3 size: 14 residues. CDR1 is LNHDA, CDR2 SQIVND, per germline (reference sequence).

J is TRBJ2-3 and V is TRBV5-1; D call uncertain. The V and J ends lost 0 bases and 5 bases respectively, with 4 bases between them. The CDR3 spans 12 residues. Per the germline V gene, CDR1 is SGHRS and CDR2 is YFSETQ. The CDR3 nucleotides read TGCGCCAGCAGCTTGGCCAGAGATACGCAGTATTTT. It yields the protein CASSLARDTQYF.

Here the CDR3 reads CASSQDFGFLETQYF. Written as DNA, the CDR3 is TGCGCCAGCAGCCAGGACTTCGGATTCTTGGAGACCCAGTACTTC. The V and J genes are TRBV4-3 and TRBJ2-5; perhaps TRBD2 as D (5 bases). V was shortened by 3 bases and J by 5 bases, with 16 bases between the two germline ends. Germline CDR1 is LGHNA and CDR2 is YSLEER. The length of the CDR3 is 15 residues.